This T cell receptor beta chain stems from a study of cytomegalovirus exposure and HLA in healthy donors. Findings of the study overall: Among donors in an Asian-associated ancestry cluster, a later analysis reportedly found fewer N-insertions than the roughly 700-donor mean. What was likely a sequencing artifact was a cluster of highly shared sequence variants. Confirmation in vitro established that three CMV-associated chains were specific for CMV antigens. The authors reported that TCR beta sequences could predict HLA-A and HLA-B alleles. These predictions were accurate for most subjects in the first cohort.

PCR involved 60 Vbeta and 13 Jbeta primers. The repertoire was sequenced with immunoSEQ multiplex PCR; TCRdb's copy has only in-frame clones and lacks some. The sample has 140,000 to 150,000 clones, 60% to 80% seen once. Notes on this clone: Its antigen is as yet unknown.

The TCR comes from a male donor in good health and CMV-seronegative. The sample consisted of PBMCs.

The CDR3 DNA sequence: TGTGCCAGCAGCTTGGCGGCTAGCACGTGGACCCAGTACTTC. Translation: CASSLAASTWTQYF. V and J are TRBV5-6 and TRBJ2-5; tentatively, D is TRBD2 (5 bases). CDR3 length equals 14 residues. Trimming pared 0 bases from V and 7 bases from J, leaving 13 bases between. CDR1 and CDR2 (germline): SGHDT, YYEEEE.